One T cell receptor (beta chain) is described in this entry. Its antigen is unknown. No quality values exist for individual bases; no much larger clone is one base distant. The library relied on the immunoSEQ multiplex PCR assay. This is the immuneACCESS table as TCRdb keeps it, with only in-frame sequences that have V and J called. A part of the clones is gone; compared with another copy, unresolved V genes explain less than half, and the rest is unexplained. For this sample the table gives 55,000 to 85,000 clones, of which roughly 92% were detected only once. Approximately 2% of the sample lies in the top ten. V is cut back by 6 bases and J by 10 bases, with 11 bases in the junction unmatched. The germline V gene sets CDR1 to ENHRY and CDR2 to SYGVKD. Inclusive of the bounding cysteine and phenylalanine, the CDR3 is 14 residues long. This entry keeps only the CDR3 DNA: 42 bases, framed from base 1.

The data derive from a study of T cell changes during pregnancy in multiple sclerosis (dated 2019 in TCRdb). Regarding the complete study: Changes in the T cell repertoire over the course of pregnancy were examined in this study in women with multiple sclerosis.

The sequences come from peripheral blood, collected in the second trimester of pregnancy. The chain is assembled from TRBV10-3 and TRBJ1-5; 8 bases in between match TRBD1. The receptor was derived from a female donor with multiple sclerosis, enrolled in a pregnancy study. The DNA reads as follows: TGTGCCATCAGCGACGGACAGGGTTTTCGCCCCCAGCATTTT. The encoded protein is CAISDGQGFRPQHF.